A selection of T cell receptor beta chains follows, all from one sample in a study of cytomegalovirus exposure and HLA in healthy donors. Here immunoSEQ multiplex PCR was the method, and the copy in TCRdb shows in-frame clones only, minus some. This table has tens of thousands of clones, roughly 95% appearing once. The source material was PBMCs. The receptor source for this set is a young man in good health and CMV-seronegative. CDR3s include the opening cysteine and the closing phenylalanine or tryptophan. The D gene is left open where the match is weak. Clone size, where shown, is once, few, many, or a class for clones that have expanded.

TRBD2	TRBJ2-5	TRBV9	.	TGTGCCAGCAGCGTGGGACTAGCGGGAGGATTCCAAGAGACCCAGTACTTC	CASSVGLAGGFQETQYF
TRBD1	TRBJ1-1	TRBV27	.	TGTGCCAGCAGTTTGGGACAGGGGGCTCCGAGCACTGAAGCTTTCTTT	CASSLGQGAPSTEAFF
.	TRBJ2-1	TRBV29-1	.	TGCAGCGTTGAAGCGAGTGACTACAATGAGCAGTTCTTC	CSVEASDYNEQFF
.	TRBJ2-1	TRBV28	.	TGTGCCGCCTGGGGCCGGGCCCAAAGCTCCTACAATGAGCAGTTCTTC	CAAWGRAQSSYNEQFF
TRBD1	TRBJ1-2	TRBV6-5	.	TGTGCCAGCAGACCACCGGGACAGGGGGCCGGTGGCTACACCTTC	CASRPPGQGAGGYTF
TRBD1	TRBJ2-2	TRBV19	.	TGTGCCAGTAGTAATCAGGGGGCGGACGGGGAGCTGTTTTTT	CASSNQGADGELFF
.	TRBJ1-1	TRBV4-1	few	TGCGCCAGTTCCGGGGAGGTGAACACTGAAGCTTTCTTT	CASSGEVNTEAFF
.	TRBJ1-1	TRBV4-1	.	TGCGCCAGCAGCCAAGAGGGGCAGAACACTGAAGCTTTCTTT	CASSQEGQNTEAFF
TRBD1	TRBJ1-5	TRBV30	.	TGTGCCTGGAGCAGGGGGCCCTTTAAGCCCCAGCATTTT	CAWSRGPFKPQHF
.	TRBJ2-3	TRBV7-2	.	TGTGCCAGCAGCTTAGATCAGGGCACAGATACGCAGTATTTT	CASSLDQGTDTQYF
.	TRBJ1-5	TRBV7-2	.	TGTGCCAGCAGTCCGACACCAAGCAATCAGCCCCAGCATTTT	CASSPTPSNQPQHF
TRBD1	TRBJ1-2	TRBV27	once	TGTGCCAGCAGTTTGCAGGGGGGAAATGGCTACACCTTC	CASSLQGGNGYTF
TRBD2	TRBJ2-2	TRBV9	few	TGTGCCAGCAGCGTAGGGGTCTTTCTAGCGGGAGGGCCGCACGGGGAGCTGTTTTTT	CASSVGVFLAGGPHGELFF
TRBD2	TRBJ2-1	TRBV19	.	TGTGCCAGTAGTGGCCTGGGGGGGATGTACAATGAGCAGTTCTTC	CASSGLGGMYNEQFF
TRBD1	TRBJ2-7	TRBV11-3	.	TGTGCCAGCAGCTTAGTAGACAGGGGACCCTACGAGCAGTACTTC	CASSLVDRGPYEQYF
TRBD1	TRBJ2-3	TRBV11-3	.	TGTGCCAGCAGCTCCCGGGACAGACGCCTCACAGATACGCAGTATTTT	CASSSRDRRLTDTQYF
.	TRBJ1-3	TRBV13	once	TGTGCCAGCAGTGGGACCTCGGGAGAGGGCTCTGGAAACACCATATATTTT	CASSGTSGEGSGNTIYF
.	TRBJ1-4	TRBV7-6	.	TGTGCCAGCAGCTTAGGTCACGGCCAGAGGAATGAAAAACTGTTTTTT	CASSLGHGQRNEKLFF
TRBD1	TRBJ2-1	TRBV2	.	TGTGCCAGCAGGGGACAGCAGAATGAGCAGTTCTTC	CASRGQQNEQFF
TRBD1	TRBJ1-1	TRBV6-6	.	TGTGCCAGCAGTTTCCGGGACAGTCCGAACACTGAAGCTTTCTTT	CASSFRDSPNTEAFF
.	TRBJ2-1	TRBV5-4	.	TGTGCCAGCAGCAAACAGGGAATAGGTGAGCAGTTCTTC	CASSKQGIGEQFF
.	TRBJ1-5	TRBV28	.	TGTGCCAGCAGTTTGGGAGGGGAACAGCCCCAGCATTTT	CASSLGGEQPQHF
TRBD1	TRBJ1-2	TRBV27	.	TGTGCCAGCGGACAGGGGTCTGGCTACACCTTC	CASGQGSGYTF
.	TRBJ1-2	TRBV6-6	.	TGTGCCAGCAGTCCGTCACCCGTGTGGCAGGAATATGGCTACACCTTC	CASSPSPVWQEYGYTF
TRBD1	TRBJ2-7	TRBV18	.	TGTGCCAGCTCGTCCGGGACAGGGGCCTACGAGCAGTACTTC	CASSSGTGAYEQYF
.	TRBJ2-2	TRBV4-2	.	TGTGCCAGCAGCCCGGGATCCATTGACGGGGAGCTGTTTTTT	CASSPGSIDGELFF
.	TRBJ2-4	TRBV2	once	TGTGCCAGCAGTGTCGACATTAATCTTGCCGAAAACATTCAGTACTTC	CASSVDINLAENIQYF
TRBD1	TRBJ1-1	TRBV7-9	few	TGTGCCAGCAGTTCAAGGACAGGCTCTGAAGCTTTCTTT	CASSSRTGSEAFF
TRBD2	TRBJ2-1	TRBV11-3	.	TGTGCCAGCAGTCCGGGGGGGGATGAGCAGTTCTTC	CASSPGGDEQFF
.	TRBJ1-1	TRBV30	.	TGTGCCTGGAGTCGGACAGTCAACACTGAAGCTTTCTTT	CAWSRTVNTEAFF
TRBD1	TRBJ1-5	TRBV19	.	TGTGCCAGTAGTCCTACAGGGGGCCTAATACGCAATCAGCCCCAGCATTTT	CASSPTGGLIRNQPQHF